The 24 T cell receptor beta chains listed next were all sequenced from one sample in a study of response to subunit inactivated influenza vaccine (dated by TCRdb to between 2017 and 2018). The library came from RT-PCR. Sequencing instrument: Illumina HiSeq 2500. TCRdb passed the public sequencing reads through fastp at Q25 and MiXCR, retaining productive beta sequences. Entries that share a CDR3 protein sequence are merged under the most common genes and DNA. The sample table lists fewer than 650,000 distinct CDR3 sequences, under 15% of them with a count of one. The ten largest clones capture about an eighth of the sample. What the time point label conveys for this sample: more than 40 days after influenza vaccine administration. Sequencing used PBMCs from blood, obtained 45 days after vaccination. All receptors come from a man aged 45-65 years who received an inactivated influenza vaccine. Donor details come from another sample of the same person, matched by shared clones.

V is TRBV9 and J is TRBJ2-2; D not resolved. The CDR3 is 14 amino acids. Per germline, CDR1 SGDLS and CDR2 YYNGEE. Trimming shortened V by 0 bases and J by 0 bases, and 3 bases separated the two germline ends. In nucleotides, the CDR3 is TGTGCCAGCAGCGTAGTCGCGAACACCGGGGAGCTGTTTTTT. This codes for CASSVVANTGELFF.

This clonotype was seen at least ten times. The chain links TRBV20-1 to TRBJ2-1; TRBD2 matches at 7 bases. Germline CDR1 is DFQATT and CDR2 is SNEGSKA (reference sequence). V dropped 2 bases and J dropped 2; count of bases not matched to a gene: 12. The CDR3 loop spans 17 amino acids. CDR3 nucleotide sequence: TGCAGTGCTAGACTCAACTCCCGCGGGGGAACCTACAATGAGCAGTTCTTC. Its translation is CSARLNSRGGTYNEQFF.

This chain joins TRBV11-2 and TRBJ2-3; 8 bases are shared with TRBD2. J gave up 4 bases and V 0 bases, and 3 bases lay outside the gene matches. Germline V lookup: CDR1 SGHAT, CDR2 FQNNGV. CDR3 size: 15 residues. The CDR3 bases are TGTGCCAGCAGCTTAGATCGGGGGGGGCCAGATACGCAGTATTTT. As protein: CASSLDRGGPDTQYF.

The sample holds a few counts of this clonotype. V is TRBV28 and J is TRBJ2-3; tentatively, D is TRBD2 (6 bases). Germline assignment: CDR1 MDHEN and CDR2 SYDVKM. Between the trimmed V and J ends, which lost 2 bases and 0 bases, there was a span of 21 bases. CDR3 length equals 19 residues. The CDR3 loop is CASSLMVTGAETSTDTQYF. DNA of the CDR3: TGTGCCAGCAGTTTAATGGTGACGGGAGCTGAAACTAGCACAGATACGCAGTATTTT.

This clonotype appeared many times. The rearrangement joins TRBV7-6 to TRBJ2-1; the D gene is possibly TRBD2 (6 bases). Germline V CDR1 and CDR2: SGHVS, FNYEAQ. The V end was cut by 5 bases, the J end by 6 bases, with 20 bases between. The CDR3 is made up of 16 amino acids. CDR3 in amino acids: CASSPARGSGGNEQFF. The CDR3 DNA reads TGTGCCAGCAGCCCAGCGCGGGGCTCCGGGGGCAATGAGCAGTTCTTC.

The chain joins TRBV14 to TRBJ2-1, with a tentative D call TRBD1 (5 bases). Germline V CDR1 and CDR2: SGHDN, FVKESK. CDR3 length: 19 amino acids. The ends were cut back, 5 bases at V and 0 bases at J, with 23 bases in the middle. CDR3: CASSWGRRDLITSYNEQFF. CDR3 DNA: TGTGCCAGCAGCTGGGGCAGACGAGATTTAATAACCTCCTACAATGAGCAGTTCTTC.

This clonotype has ten or more counts. The chain carries TRBV5-1 and TRBJ2-1; TRBD2 is a possible D gene (5 bases). The CDR3 loop spans 13 amino acids. V lost 7 bases to trimming and J lost 4 bases, with 12 bases between them. Germline loops: CDR1 SGHRS, CDR2 YFSETQ. Here the CDR3 DNA reads TGCGCCAGCGGCTCGGGGTTTTACAATGAGCAGTTCTTC. It is translated as CASGSGFYNEQFF.

The chain has TRBV19 and TRBJ2-3; D is unclear. The CDR3 totals 14 residues. With 4 bases removed from V and 2 bases from J, the gap between germline ends came to 10 bases. The V gene's germline CDR1 is LNHDA and CDR2 SQIVND (reference sequence). The CDR3 here is CASSKSRFTDTQYF. The DNA of the CDR3 is TGTGCCAGTAGTAAGTCCAGGTTCACAGATACGCAGTATTTT.

The V gene is TRBV10-3, the J gene TRBJ1-2; possibly TRBD1 for D (5 bases). The CDR3 is 12 residues long. V shed 11 bases and J shed 1 base, with 11 bases lying between them. Germline V CDR1 and CDR2: ENHRY, SYGVKD. The CDR3 sequence is CALFDSNYGYTF. CDR3 sequence (DNA): TGTGCCCTTTTCGACAGTAACTATGGCTACACCTTC.

This clonotype was seen more than once but under ten times. The gene calls are TRBV28 and TRBJ1-1, with D unresolved. The germline V gene encodes CDR1 MDHEN and CDR2 SYDVKM. V was clipped by 7 bases and J by 0 bases, with 12 bases between them. The CDR3 extends over 14 amino acids. The DNA of the CDR3 is TGTGCCAGCACGGCGGAGATTATGAACACTGAAGCTTTCTTT. Its translation is CASTAEIMNTEAFF.

This clonotype has a handful of counts. The rearrangement links TRBV6-2 or TRBV6-3 to TRBJ1-3, with TRBD1 matching 8 bases. Germline V gene sequence: CDR1 MNHEY, CDR2 SVGEGT. The CDR3 runs 20 residues. V shed 0 bases, J shed 0 bases, and the junction held 13 bases outside the gene matches. This CDR3 reads CASSYSMFSGQGRSGNTIYF. The DNA for the CDR3 is TGTGCCAGCAGTTACTCTATGTTTAGTGGACAGGGTCGCTCTGGAAACACCATATATTTT.

The chain employs TRBV27 and TRBJ2-7, with 7 positions matching TRBD1. The length of the CDR3 is 14 residues. CDR1 is MNHEY, CDR2 SMNVEV, per germline (reference sequence). The ends lost 2 bases at V and 4 bases at J; junction bases unmatched: 5. Written as DNA, the CDR3 is TGTGCCAGCAGTTTAGGGACAGAGCTATACGAGCAGTACTTC. Residues: CASSLGTELYEQYF.

The CDR3 protein is CASSGRGDPVNEQFF. As DNA, the CDR3 is TGTGCCAGCAGTGGCAGGGGAGACCCAGTCAATGAGCAGTTCTTC. The chain has TRBV21-1 and TRBJ2-1; TRBD1, the table's D call, lacks a check against the DNA. TRBV21-1 is noted as a pseudogene. The CDR3 is 15 amino acids.

This clonotype was seen more than once but under ten times. The V and J genes are TRBV20-1 and TRBJ2-7; 9 nucleotides agree with TRBD2. Germline V gene data show CDR1 as DFQATT and CDR2 as SNEGSKA (reference sequence). This CDR3 has 13 amino acids. Losses at the gene ends were 1 base for V and 6 bases for J; bases not matched to a gene: 4. The CDR3 DNA sequence: TGCAGTGCTAGAGGTCTAGCGGGATCCGAGCAGTACTTC. Encoded protein: CSARGLAGSEQYF.

In this sample, this clonotype turned up a few times. V gene TRBV6-2 or TRBV6-3 combines with J gene TRBJ1-1; 7 bases are a match to TRBD1. Per germline, CDR1 MNHEY and CDR2 SVGEGT. The junction had 4 bases not matched to a gene; V was cut back by 2 bases and J by 1 base. The CDR3 is 15 residues long. The CDR3 region has the DNA TGTGCCAGCAGTTACACAGGGGTGGGGAACACTGAAGCTTTCTTT. Amino acids: CASSYTGVGNTEAFF.

The CDR3 DNA sequence: TGTGCCAGCAGCTTGGAAGGGGACCTCTCGTACGAGCAGTACTTC. It translates to CASSLEGDLSYEQYF. The chain is built from TRBV5-5 and TRBJ2-7; perhaps D is TRBD1 or TRBD2 (5 bases each). V dropped 0 bases and J dropped 4 bases, with 14 bases sitting between them. Germline CDR1 is SGHKS and CDR2 is YYEKEE (reference sequence). The CDR3 sequence is 15 residues long.

The V and J genes are TRBV13 and TRBJ2-1; D remains unclear. Looked up from germline, CDR1 is PRHDT and CDR2 is FYEKMQ (reference sequence). Trimming left V 3 bases short and J 0 bases short, with 9 bases between. This CDR3 region has 15 residues. The DNA of the CDR3 is TGTGCCAGCAGCTTCACCGTTAGCTCCTACAATGAGCAGTTCTTC. It is translated as CASSFTVSSYNEQFF.

Many counts were recorded for this clonotype. J is TRBJ1-2 and V is TRBV10-3; D unclear. In germline, CDR1 is ENHRY, CDR2 SYGVKD. The CDR3 loop spans 13 amino acids. V shed 4 bases and J shed 2 bases, with 8 bases lying between them. The CDR3 DNA sequence: TGTGCCATCAGTGCCGGGCGGAACTATGGCTACACCTTC. Residues: CAISAGRNYGYTF.

The V call is TRBV6-1, the J call TRBJ2-2, with 12 bases fitting TRBD2. The trim removed 5 bases at V and 4 bases at J, leaving 8 bases unmatched. The CDR3 is 17 residues long. CDR1 is MNHNS, CDR2 SASEGT, per germline. The CDR3 coding sequence is TGTGCCAGCAGTCTAGCGGGAGGGCCTTTAGGCACCGGGGAGCTGTTTTTT. It encodes CASSLAGGPLGTGELFF.

The chain employs TRBV12-3 or TRBV12-4 and TRBJ1-1, with a tentative D call TRBD1 (6 bases). The CDR3 has 14 amino acids. V was shortened by 5 bases and J by 0 bases, with 10 bases between the two germline ends. Written as DNA, the CDR3 is TGTGCCAGCAGTCGCGGGACACTGAACACTGAAGCTTTCTTT. It is translated as CASSRGTLNTEAFF.

This clonotype was detected only a few times. This chain connects TRBV4-1 to TRBJ1-3, with D possibly TRBD1 on 5 matching bases. V was shortened by 2 bases and J by 2 bases, with 10 bases between the two germline ends. From germline, CDR1 is MGHRA and CDR2 YSYEKL. The CDR3 runs to 15 residues. The CDR3 here is CASSQPRGAGNTIYF. The DNA of the CDR3 is TGCGCCAGCAGCCAACCGCGGGGGGCTGGAAACACCATATATTTT.

This chain connects TRBV24-1 to TRBJ2-7; the D gene is possibly TRBD2 (6 bases). Germline lookup yields CDR1 KGHDR and CDR2 SFDVKD. V was clipped by 2 bases and J by 3 bases, with 13 bases between them. This CDR3 has 15 residues. As DNA, the CDR3 is TGTGCCACCAGTGATTCAAGCGCGGGAAACTACGAGCAGTACTTC. It yields the protein CATSDSSAGNYEQYF.

Many counts were recorded for this clonotype. The CDR3 bases are TGTGCCAGCAGTTTGAAAGGGCCAGAGACCCAGTACTTC. This gives the protein CASSLKGPETQYF. The V call is TRBV12-3 or TRBV12-4, the J call TRBJ2-5; D is unresolved. The germline V and J ends were trimmed by 3 bases and 4 bases, with 9 bases remaining between them. The CDR3 is made up of 13 amino acids.

V gene TRBV7-9 combines with J gene TRBJ2-1; D is possibly TRBD2 (6 bases). The length of the CDR3 is 13 residues. Trimming shortened V by 2 bases and J by 6 bases, and 8 bases separated the two germline ends. Germline CDR1 SEHNR, CDR2 FQNEAQ (reference sequence). CDR3: CASSLMGGNEQFF. For the CDR3, the DNA is TGTGCCAGCAGCTTAATGGGGGGCAATGAGCAGTTCTTC.